The rows below give T cell receptor beta chains drawn from one sample of a study of post-analysis software for immune sequencing data. TCRdb used MiXCR to reprocess the PCR reads, holding one entry per CDR3 protein. The sample contains about 820,000 distinct CDR3 sequences, approximately 57% of which appear only once. Material for sequencing was blood. All receptors come from a girl aged 5-17 years with multiple sclerosis. The CDR3 runs from the conserved cysteine through the conserved F or W. A D gene is named only where the DNA matches it firmly. Size is omitted from some rows. Given values are once, few, many or a class for expanded clones.

NA	NA	TRBV20-1	TRBJ1-2	CSAGRGVGGYTF	TGCAGTGCGGGGAGGGGAGTTGGCGGCTACACCTTC
NA	TRBD1	TRBV9	TRBJ2-3	CASSIGTGGLTDTQYF	TGTGCCAGCAGCATCGGGACAGGGGGCTTGACAGATACGCAGTATTTT
NA	NA	TRBV20-1	TRBJ1-4	CSALGPAEKLFF	TGCAGTGCGCTCGGGCCCGCGGAAAAACTGTTTTTT
NA	NA	TRBV10-3	TRBJ2-1	CAISSGFAQEQFF	TGTGCCATCAGCTCGGGGTTCGCCCAGGAACAGTTCTTC
NA	TRBD1	TRBV18	TRBJ1-4	CASSPVTGPNEKLFF	TGTGCCAGCTCACCAGTGACAGGGCCTAATGAAAAACTGTTTTTT
once	NA	TRBV12-3/TRBV12-4	TRBJ2-7	CASSLWSGPYNEQYF	TGTGCCAGCAGTTTATGGTCGGGCCCCTACAATGAGCAGTACTTC
NA	TRBD2	TRBV12-3/TRBV12-4	TRBJ2-3	CASTPWAQRGGTDTQYF	TGTGCCAGCACCCCTTGGGCCCAGCGGGGAGGCACAGATACGCAGTATTTT
NA	NA	TRBV14	TRBJ1-2	CASSQAGLDYGYTF	TGTGCCAGCAGCCAAGCGGGCCTCGACTATGGCTACACCTTC
NA	TRBD1	TRBV3-1	TRBJ2-7	CASSPRTQTGALTDYEQYF	TGTGCCAGCAGCCCTCGGACCCAGACAGGGGCCCTTACCGACTACGAGCAGTACTTC
NA	NA	TRBV16	TRBJ2-5	CASSQAGGAGETQYF	TGTGCCAGCAGCCAAGCTGGGGGCGCGGGTGAGACCCAGTACTTC
NA	TRBD2	TRBV12-3/TRBV12-4	TRBJ2-3	CASSPRLAEEYF	TGTGCCAGCAGCCCCCGACTAGCGGAGGAGTATTTT
NA	TRBD1	TRBV6-4	TRBJ1-6	CASSDATGASPLHF	TGTGCCAGCAGTGACGCGACAGGGGCTTCACCCCTCCACTTT
NA	NA	TRBV12-3/TRBV12-4	TRBJ2-7	CASTKAFPSYEQYF	TGTGCCAGCACCAAGGCATTTCCCTCCTACGAGCAGTACTTC
once	NA	TRBV29-1	TRBJ1-1	CSVHDGLANTEAFF	TGCAGCGTTCACGACGGCTTGGCCAACACTGAAGCTTTCTTT
NA	NA	TRBV5-1	TRBJ2-3	CASRTGATDTQYF	TGCGCCAGCAGAACCGGGGCCACGGATACGCAGTATTTT
once	NA	TRBV4-1	TRBJ1-6	CASSHPAGWEDSPLHF	TGCGCCAGCAGCCACCCGGCAGGGTGGGAGGATTCACCCCTCCACTTT
few	TRBD2	TRBV20-1	TRBJ2-7	CSARDYSGSSYEQYF	TGCAGTGCTAGAGACTATAGCGGGAGCTCCTACGAGCAGTACTTC
NA	NA	TRBV12-3/TRBV12-4	TRBJ2-1	CASSLKPLSGLPLYEQFF	TGTGCCAGCAGTTTAAAACCTTTGAGCGGGCTCCCGCTATATGAGCAGTTCTTC
NA	NA	TRBV27	TRBJ2-7	CASSIRAESQHEQYF	TGTGCCAGCAGCATTAGGGCGGAGAGTCAGCACGAGCAGTACTTC
NA	NA	TRBV7-9	TRBJ2-7	CVSSPMGWSSSYEQYF	TGTGTCAGCAGCCCGATGGGATGGAGCTCATCCTACGAGCAGTACTTC